This T cell receptor beta chain was documented in a study of blood T cell repertoires in COVID-19. In germline, CDR1 is SGHTA, CDR2 FQGNSA. V lost 4 bases to trimming and J lost 11 bases, with 18 bases between them. The CDR3 spans 15 residues. The repertoire was sequenced with immunoSEQ multiplex PCR; TCRdb's copy has only in-frame clones and lacks some. The table shows about 410,000 clones, with 70% to 90% occurring only once. The specimen was peripheral blood. J is TRBJ1-6 and V is TRBV7-2; tentatively, D is TRBD1 (5 bases). This sequence was found in a woman in her twenties or thirties with active or convalescent COVID-19. CDR3 loop: CASSSHLKGITPLHF. The CDR3 nucleotides read TGTGCCAGCAGCTCCCATCTCAAGGGGATAACACCCCTCCACTTT. Drawing the rest from reference TRBV7-2 and TRBJ1-6, the complete variable domain is GAGVSQSPSNKVTEKGKDVELRCDPISGHTALYWYRQSLGQGLEFLIYFQGNSAPDKSGLPSDRFSAERTGGSVSTLTIQRTQQEDSAVYLCASSSHLKGITPLHFGNGTRLTVT.